These T cell receptor beta chains were read from a single sample in a study of T cell responses to AZD1222 COVID-19 vaccine. Assay: immunoSEQ multiplex PCR; the TCRdb copy retains only in-frame clones and omits some. There are about 130,000 clones in the sample; about 89% occur only once, and more than 4% lies in the top ten. The source material was peripheral blood, sampled on day 0 of AZD1222 vaccination. The origin of the receptors is an adult in good health. Both conserved end residues are part of each CDR3. Fields, in order: V gene, clone size, J gene, D gene, CDR3 DNA, CDR3 protein. A D gene is named only where the DNA matches it firmly. Rows may omit the clone size; those that give it use once, few, many or a size class.

V: TRBV12-3/TRBV12-4
size: .
J: TRBJ1-6
D: TRBD1
DNA: TGTGCCAGCAGGGACAGGGGGCGTGGACCCCTCCACTTT
CDR3: CASRDRGRGPLHF

V: TRBV18
size: .
J: TRBJ2-7
D: TRBD1
DNA: TGTGCCAGCTCACCACCCCCAGGACAGGGGTGGGGAGCCTACGAGCAGTACTTC
CDR3: CASSPPPGQGWGAYEQYF

V: TRBV19
size: .
J: TRBJ2-1
D: TRBD2
DNA: TGTGCCAGTAGTATCCAGGCTAGCGGGAATCAGGGTGAGCAGTTCTTC
CDR3: CASSIQASGNQGEQFF

V: TRBV5-1
size: .
J: TRBJ1-1
D: .
DNA: TGCGCCAGCAGCTTAGATGAGAAACAGAAAATGAACACTGAAGCTTTCTTT
CDR3: CASSLDEKQKMNTEAFF

V: TRBV11-2
size: .
J: TRBJ2-1
D: TRBD2
DNA: TGTGCCAGCAGCTTAATAAGCGGGAGATATGAGCAGTTCTTC
CDR3: CASSLISGRYEQFF

V: TRBV27
size: .
J: TRBJ1-2
D: .
DNA: TGTGCCAGCAGTTTAAGTCCCCAGGTCTATGGCTACACCTTC
CDR3: CASSLSPQVYGYTF

V: TRBV12-3/TRBV12-4
size: .
J: TRBJ1-2
D: .
DNA: TGTGCCAGCAGCCGAGGGGCGAACTATGGCTACACCTTC
CDR3: CASSRGANYGYTF

V: TRBV19
size: once
J: TRBJ2-1
D: .
DNA: TGTGCCAGTAGTAGGGGTCCAGGTCGCGAGCAGTTCTTC
CDR3: CASSRGPGREQFF

V: TRBV4-1
size: few
J: TRBJ2-7
D: .
DNA: TGCGCCAGCAGCTCTAGCGAGGCCTACGAGCAGTACTTC
CDR3: CASSSSEAYEQYF

V: TRBV5-1
size: .
J: TRBJ2-7
D: TRBD2
DNA: TGCGCCAGCAGCTTGTGGGGGGAGGGCGAGGAGGGCGAGCAGTACTTC
CDR3: CASSLWGEGEEGEQYF

V: TRBV19
size: once
J: TRBJ2-1
D: TRBD2
DNA: TGTGCCAGTAGCCCCCACCAAACGGGAGGAAATGAGCAGTTCTTC
CDR3: CASSPHQTGGNEQFF

V: TRBV3-1/TRBV3-2
size: .
J: TRBJ1-1
D: .
DNA: TGTGCCAGCAGCCGCGCCGAGGGAGACCGTGAAGCTTTCTTT
CDR3: CASSRAEGDREAFF

V: TRBV7-2
size: .
J: TRBJ1-1
D: .
DNA: TGTGCCAGCAGCTCGCAGGGATCCGCCACTGAAGCTTTCTTT
CDR3: CASSSQGSATEAFF

V: TRBV27
size: .
J: TRBJ2-1
D: .
DNA: TGTGCCACTGGTAGGGGGAATGAGCAGTTCTTC
CDR3: CATGRGNEQFF

V: TRBV5-1
size: .
J: TRBJ1-1
D: .
DNA: TGCGCCAGCAAGAGTAGAGGCACGGATTACACTGAAGCTTTCTTT
CDR3: CASKSRGTDYTEAFF

V: TRBV6-5
size: .
J: TRBJ1-1
D: .
DNA: TGTGCCAGCAGTTACTCGAAGGGGCGGACTGAAGCTTTCTTT
CDR3: CASSYSKGRTEAFF

V: TRBV18
size: .
J: TRBJ2-7
D: .
DNA: TGTGCCAGCTCCCCCCCGGGGTTGGGAGAGCAGTACTTC
CDR3: CASSPPGLGEQYF

V: TRBV19
size: .
J: TRBJ2-5
D: TRBD1
DNA: TGTGCCAGTAGTATAGATACAGGGGGAGAGACCCAGTACTTC
CDR3: CASSIDTGGETQYF

V: TRBV7-3
size: .
J: TRBJ2-1
D: TRBD2
DNA: TGTGCCAGCAGCTTTAAAGAACTAGCGGGATTGTCCTACAATGAGCAGTTCTTC
CDR3: CASSFKELAGLSYNEQFF

V: TRBV7-8
size: .
J: TRBJ2-3
D: TRBD2
DNA: TGTGCCAGCAGCTTAGTGGGGACTATTTTTGTAGATACGCAGTATTTT
CDR3: CASSLVGTIFVDTQYF

V: TRBV7-6
size: .
J: TRBJ1-6
D: .
DNA: TGTGCCAGCAGCTTAGGTGGACAGTACTCCTATAATTCACCCCTCCACTTT
CDR3: CASSLGGQYSYNSPLHF

V: TRBV9
size: .
J: TRBJ2-5
D: .
DNA: TGTGCCAGCACCCTAGGGACGGCAGGGACCCAGTACTTC
CDR3: CASTLGTAGTQYF

V: TRBV5-6
size: few
J: TRBJ1-6
D: .
DNA: TGTGCCAGCAGCCCGGTACGGGGAAATTCACCCCTCCACTTT
CDR3: CASSPVRGNSPLHF

V: TRBV28
size: .
J: TRBJ1-3
D: TRBD1
DNA: TGTGCCAGCTCAGGGGGGCAGGTGTTGAGAAACACCATATATTTT
CDR3: CASSGGQVLRNTIYF

V: TRBV6-6
size: few
J: TRBJ2-7
D: TRBD2
DNA: TGTGCCAGCAGTCCCCAGACTAGCGGGAGGGTGGCCTACGAGCAGTACTTC
CDR3: CASSPQTSGRVAYEQYF

V: TRBV6-5
size: .
J: TRBJ2-1
D: .
DNA: TGTGCCAGCAGCTTTTCCTCCTACAATGAGCAGTTCTTC
CDR3: CASSFSSYNEQFF

V: TRBV11-2
size: .
J: TRBJ1-5
D: .
DNA: TGTGCCAGCAGCTTAGATGCATACCAGCCCCAGCATTTT
CDR3: CASSLDAYQPQHF

V: TRBV7-2
size: few
J: TRBJ1-2
D: TRBD1
DNA: TGTGCCAGCAGCTTGGAGGGAGGACAGGCCAACTATGGCTACACCTTC
CDR3: CASSLEGGQANYGYTF

V: TRBV4-1
size: .
J: TRBJ2-2
D: .
DNA: TGCGCCAGCAGCCAAAAGCGGTCCGGGGAGCTGTTTTTT
CDR3: CASSQKRSGELFF

V: TRBV7-2
size: .
J: TRBJ1-3
D: .
DNA: TGTGCCAGCAGCTTCTCTCGTATCTCTGGAAACACCATATATTTT
CDR3: CASSFSRISGNTIYF

V: TRBV5-1
size: .
J: TRBJ2-2
D: TRBD1
DNA: TGCGCCAGCAGCACTCGGACAGGCACCGGGGAGCTGTTTTTT
CDR3: CASSTRTGTGELFF

V: TRBV13
size: .
J: TRBJ2-7
D: .
DNA: TGTGCCAGCAGCCCCGGGGCCTCGGGGAGGGAGCAGTACTTC
CDR3: CASSPGASGREQYF

V: TRBV9
size: .
J: TRBJ2-7
D: .
DNA: TGTGCCAGCAGCGTAGGAAATTCCTACGAGCAGTACTTC
CDR3: CASSVGNSYEQYF

V: TRBV3-1/TRBV3-2
size: .
J: TRBJ2-5
D: .
DNA: TGTGCCAGCAGCCCGCCGCGGCCACCGGGAGAGACCCAGTACTTC
CDR3: CASSPPRPPGETQYF

V: TRBV5-6
size: .
J: TRBJ1-5
D: .
DNA: TGTGCCAGCAGCTTGGTCGGGGGCAATCAGCCCCAGCATTTT
CDR3: CASSLVGGNQPQHF

V: TRBV5-1
size: .
J: TRBJ2-1
D: TRBD2
DNA: TGCGCCAGCAGGCTTAGCGGGGGAGGCGAGCAGTTCTTC
CDR3: CASRLSGGGEQFF

V: TRBV9
size: .
J: TRBJ2-5
D: TRBD2
DNA: TGTGCCAGCAGCGTAGGGACTAGCAGAGAGACCCAGTACTTC
CDR3: CASSVGTSRETQYF

V: TRBV28
size: .
J: TRBJ2-2
D: .
DNA: TGTGCCAGCGCAGGGCAGTGGAACACCGGGGAGCTGTTTTTT
CDR3: CASAGQWNTGELFF

V: TRBV19
size: .
J: TRBJ2-2
D: TRBD1
DNA: TGTGCCAGTAGTATCGACAGGGCGAACACCGGGGAGCTGTTTTTT
CDR3: CASSIDRANTGELFF

V: TRBV28
size: .
J: TRBJ1-3
D: .
DNA: TGTGCCAGCAGTTTATACAGGAATAACTTCTCTGGAAACACCATATATTTT
CDR3: CASSLYRNNFSGNTIYF

V: TRBV4-1
size: .
J: TRBJ2-5
D: TRBD1
DNA: TGCGCCAGCAGCCAAGCCCCCGGACAGGGCGAGGAGACCCAGTACTTC
CDR3: CASSQAPGQGEETQYF

V: TRBV29-1
size: .
J: TRBJ1-6
D: .
DNA: TGCAGCGTTCGTGTGACGGGTGATAATTCACCCCTCCACTTT
CDR3: CSVRVTGDNSPLHF

V: TRBV4-1
size: .
J: TRBJ1-4
D: .
DNA: TGCGCCAGCAGCCAAGAGGGTGCAACTAATGAAAAACTGTTTTTT
CDR3: CASSQEGATNEKLFF

V: TRBV19
size: .
J: TRBJ1-4
D: .
DNA: TGTGCCAGTAGTCCCGAGACAGCAACTAATGAAAAACTGTTTTTT
CDR3: CASSPETATNEKLFF

V: TRBV5-1
size: .
J: TRBJ1-1
D: TRBD1
DNA: TGCGCCAGCAGCTTGGGGACAGGGGTGGAAGCTTTCTTT
CDR3: CASSLGTGVEAFF

V: TRBV6-5
size: once
J: TRBJ1-5
D: .
DNA: TGTGCCAGCAGTCCTAGCCCTGGAGGCAATCAGCCCCAGCATTTT
CDR3: CASSPSPGGNQPQHF

V: TRBV6-5
size: .
J: TRBJ1-6
D: .
DNA: TGTGCCAGTCATCCTAGGGGTTCACCCCTCCACTTT
CDR3: CASHPRGSPLHF

V: TRBV7-3
size: .
J: TRBJ2-7
D: TRBD1
DNA: TGTGCCAGCAGCCTCGGGGGGACAGGGTACTACGAGCAGTACTTC
CDR3: CASSLGGTGYYEQYF

V: TRBV6-2/TRBV6-3
size: once
J: TRBJ1-1
D: .
DNA: TGTGCCAGCAGTTCAAGACGGTCGAACACTGAAGCTTTCTTT
CDR3: CASSSRRSNTEAFF

V: TRBV7-2
size: few
J: TRBJ2-2
D: .
DNA: TGTGCCAGCAGCTTAAGGCGCATAGCGAACACCGGGGAGCTGTTTTTT
CDR3: CASSLRRIANTGELFF

V: TRBV28
size: .
J: TRBJ2-7
D: .
DNA: TGTGCCAGCAGGCTGCCTGGGGGAGCTGGGGAGCAGTACTTC
CDR3: CASRLPGGAGEQYF

V: TRBV6-5
size: few
J: TRBJ2-4
D: .
DNA: TGTGCCAGCAAAGGGGGTAGGGGAGCCAAAAACATTCAGTACTTC
CDR3: CASKGGRGAKNIQYF

V: TRBV7-2
size: .
J: TRBJ2-1
D: TRBD2
DNA: TGTGCCAGCAGCATTAGCGGGGGGGGCTACAATGAGCAGTTCTTC
CDR3: CASSISGGGYNEQFF